Following are 18 T cell receptor beta chains from one sample sequenced in a study of metastatic and nonmetastatic thyroid tumors. TCRdb re-processed the PCR reads through MiXCR. This sample carries roughly 20,000 clones, about 10% of them seen once, and the ten largest clones take about 8%. Every patient was untreated before thyroid surgery. Sequencing was done on a sample of blood. All receptors come from a female donor with papillary thyroid cancer or a benign thyroid nodule (not recorded which). Some clones in this sample may be carry-over from other donors' samples.

This clone was picked up many times. The chain joins TRBV24-1 to TRBJ2-1; no clear D gene. The germline V and J ends were trimmed by 0 bases and 0 bases, with 5 bases remaining between them. The CDR3 is made up of 15 amino acids. Looked up from germline, CDR1 is KGHDR and CDR2 is SFDVKD. CDR3 residues: CATSDLKSSYNEQFF. Here the CDR3 DNA reads TGTGCCACCAGTGATTTGAAGTCCTCCTACAATGAGCAGTTCTTC.

This clone appeared many times. The chain has TRBV19 and TRBJ2-7, with 9 bases fitting TRBD1. From germline, CDR1 is LNHDA and CDR2 SQIVND (reference sequence). This CDR3 contains 15 residues. V lost 3 bases to trimming and J lost 0 bases; unmatched junction nucleotides: 3. CDR3 protein: CASSISGQGSYEQYF. The CDR3 DNA reads as TGTGCCAGTAGTATCTCGGGACAGGGCTCCTACGAGCAGTACTTC.

This clone was picked up many times. This same CDR3 is encoded by further DNA sequences in the sample. The J gene is TRBJ2-4, the V gene TRBV6-1; D might be TRBD1 (5 bases). Trimming took off 11 bases at V and 6 bases at J, with 20 bases between the two ends. Germline V CDR1 and CDR2: MNHNS, SASEGT. The CDR3 extends over 14 amino acids. This chain's CDR3 is CAGQGGALGNIQYF. The DNA of the CDR3 is TGTGCCGGGCAAGGTGGGGCCCTCGGAAACATTCAGTACTTC.

There are many counts of this clone. The V and J genes are TRBV28 and TRBJ1-4; TRBD1 is a possible D gene (6 bases). The V end was cut by 9 bases, the J end by 6 bases, with 14 bases between. CDR3 length: 13 residues. Germline CDR1 reads MDHEN; CDR2 reads SYDVKM. CDR3 bases: TGTGCCAGTTACGACAGGATCGATGAAAAACTGTTTTTT. Translating gives CASYDRIDEKLFF.

At least ten counts were recorded for this clone. The DNA for the CDR3 is TGTGCCAGTAGGGCCCCCGCGATCACCGGGGAGCTGTTTTTT. Its protein is CASRAPAITGELFF. The chain uses TRBV19 and TRBJ2-2; D is undetermined. Germline CDR1 and CDR2: LNHDA and SQIVND (reference sequence). V shed 6 bases and J shed 4 bases, with 12 bases lying between them. CDR3 length equals 14 residues.

This clone has a count of ten or more. The same CDR3 can be traced to other DNA sequences in this sample. Here the CDR3 reads CASSLAGQRFDEQYF. The CDR3 DNA reads as TGTGCCAGCAGCTTAGCCGGACAGAGATTCGACGAGCAGTACTTC. The chain recombines TRBV7-8 with TRBJ2-7, with D possibly being TRBD1 (6 bases). The CDR3 contains 15 residues. The V and J ends lost 0 bases and 5 bases respectively, with 14 bases between them. Germline CDR1 reads SGHVS; CDR2 reads FQNEAQ.

This clone was detected once. Since the CDR3 does not end with the conserved phenylalanine or tryptophan, this likely comes from a read error. This chain links TRBV6-4 with TRBJ2-3; TRBD1 matches 7 bases. The ends lost 0 bases at V and 9 bases at J; junction bases unmatched: 9. The germline CDR1 and CDR2 sequences are MRHNA and SNTAGT. The CDR3 length is 15 residues. The CDR3: CASSDSKGGTATQYV. DNA for the CDR3: TGTGCCAGCAGTGACTCGAAAGGGGGCACAGCAACGCAGTATGTT.

The CDR3 DNA reads as TGTGCCAGCAACTCCCGGGGAAGGGGGTACCAAGAGACCCAGTACTTC. Its protein product is CASNSRGRGYQETQYF. J is TRBJ2-5 and V is TRBV6-1; a possible D gene is TRBD1 (6 bases). Trimming left V 7 bases short and J 0 bases short, with 18 bases between. The CDR3 runs to 16 residues. Germline lookup yields CDR1 MNHNS and CDR2 SASEGT.

This clone was detected ten times or more. This chain uses TRBV5-5 with TRBJ2-7, with D tentatively TRBD1 (6 bases). The CDR3 consists of 13 residues. CDR1 and CDR2 from the germline V gene are SGHKS and YYEKEE (reference sequence). With 4 bases removed from V and 2 bases from J, the gap between germline ends came to 10 bases. The CDR3 DNA reads TGTGCCAGCAGCCCGAGGGGGACCTACGAGCAGTACTTC. This translates into CASSPRGTYEQYF.

This clone was seen repeatedly, ten times or more. V and J are TRBV4-3 and TRBJ2-1; 8 nucleotides align to TRBD2. The germline V gene has CDR1 LGHNA and CDR2 YSLEER. CDR3 length: 15 amino acids. Trimming at V came to 1 base and at J to 7 bases, leaving 6 bases not matched to a gene. CDR3 in amino acids: CASSQGGTRENEQFF. Here the CDR3 DNA reads TGCGCCAGCAGCCAAGGAGGGACTAGAGAGAATGAGCAGTTCTTC.

This clone was observed many times. CDR3: CASSIIGGADTQYF. The CDR3 DNA reads as TGTGCCAGTAGTATTATCGGGGGTGCAGATACGCAGTATTTT. The chain combines TRBV19 with TRBJ2-3; possible D gene TRBD2, 6 bases. The CDR3 spans 14 residues. Germline V gene sequence: CDR1 LNHDA, CDR2 SQIVND (reference sequence). V lost 3 bases, J lost 4 bases, and 11 bases lay in between.

This clone has ten or more counts. The rearrangement uses TRBV9 and TRBJ1-5; no reliable D call. Trimming took off 0 bases at V and 5 bases at J, with 6 bases between the two ends. The CDR3 is made up of 13 amino acids. Per germline, CDR1 SGDLS and CDR2 YYNGEE. CDR3 sequence reads: CASSVGEYQPQHF. For the CDR3, the DNA is TGTGCCAGCAGCGTAGGGGAGTATCAGCCCCAGCATTTT.

This clone was observed many times. The chain uses TRBV12-3 or TRBV12-4 and TRBJ2-3; either TRBD1 or TRBD2 may fit D (6 bases each). V gave up 2 bases and J gave up 3 bases, with 15 bases separating them. This CDR3 is 16 amino acids long. CDR3 coding DNA: TGTGCCAGCAGTTTAAGGGGGGCTAGCGATACAGATACGCAGTATTTT. This sequence encodes CASSLRGASDTDTQYF.

V gene TRBV11-1 combines with J gene TRBJ2-1; 11 nucleotides agree with TRBD2. V lost 1 base, J lost 7 bases, and 6 bases stayed unmatched. Per germline, CDR1 SGHAT and CDR2 FQDESV (reference sequence). The CDR3 has 16 residues. CDR3 sequence: CASSLGASGRWNEQFF. The DNA for the CDR3 is TGTGCCAGCAGCTTAGGCGCTAGCGGGAGGTGGAATGAGCAGTTCTTC.

The genes are TRBV4-1 and TRBJ2-3; D gene ambiguous. The CDR3 totals 17 residues. V lost 2 bases to trimming and J lost 2 bases, with 17 bases between them. The germline CDR1 and CDR2 sequences are MGHRA and YSYEKL. The CDR3 DNA sequence: TGCGCCAGCAGCCAAAATGTCGCCTACACCCACACAGATACGCAGTATTTT. It encodes CASSQNVAYTHTDTQYF.

By proportion, this clone is medium-sized. The chain recombines TRBV6-1 with TRBJ2-7; possibly TRBD2 for D (6 bases). The CDR3 contains 17 residues. Per the germline V gene, CDR1 is MNHNS and CDR2 is SASEGT. Deletions cut 4 bases from V and 0 bases from J, with 19 bases between. CDR3 sequence: CASSVGAAGRISYEQYF. CDR3 DNA sequence: TGTGCCAGCAGTGTAGGAGCTGCGGGACGTATCTCCTACGAGCAGTACTTC.

By its share, this clone is medium-sized. The chain uses TRBV6-2 or TRBV6-3 and TRBJ2-5; the D gene is possibly TRBD2 (6 bases). Germline CDR1 and CDR2: MNHEY and SVGEGT. This CDR3 region has 14 residues. The V end was cut by 4 bases, the J end by 4 bases, with 13 bases between. CDR3 bases: TGTGCCAGCAGTTTAGGGCGGGATCCAGAGACCCAGTACTTC. It yields the protein CASSLGRDPETQYF.

This clone is medium-sized in the sample. The chain combines TRBV6-2 or TRBV6-3 with TRBJ2-3, with 10 bases matching TRBD2. The junction had 5 bases not matched to a gene; V was cut back by 4 bases and J by 4 bases. The CDR3 is 15 amino acids. Germline V CDR1 and CDR2: MNHEY, SVGEGT. In DNA form, the CDR3 reads TGTGCCAGCAGTTGGACTAGCGGATCTCCAGATACGCAGTATTTT. As protein: CASSWTSGSPDTQYF.